The clone carrying this T cell receptor beta chain was recorded many times. Its target is not known. This CDR3 spans 13 amino acids. Trimming at V came to 5 bases and at J to 4 bases, leaving 6 bases not matched to a gene. In germline, CDR1 is DFQATT, CDR2 SNEGSKA (reference sequence). The sample comes from a study of neurological immune-mediated disorders. Points from the study as a whole: Patients with HTLV-1-associated myelopathy showed the most TCR clonal expansion. Those with multiple sclerosis showed the least, falling below healthy controls.

TCRdb reanalysed the 5' RACE reads using MiXCR and keeps one entry per CDR3 protein. The data contain fewer than 80,000 distinct CDR3 sequences, around 5% of them singletons. The V and J genes are TRBV20-1 and TRBJ1-1; TRBD1 aligns across 8 bases. The clonotype originates from a woman between 45 and 60 years old with multiple sclerosis. Sequenced sample: PBMCs. Written as DNA, the CDR3 is TGCAGTGCTCGGACAGGGACCGGCACTGAAGCTTTCTTT. Translated, it gives CSARTGTGTEAFF.